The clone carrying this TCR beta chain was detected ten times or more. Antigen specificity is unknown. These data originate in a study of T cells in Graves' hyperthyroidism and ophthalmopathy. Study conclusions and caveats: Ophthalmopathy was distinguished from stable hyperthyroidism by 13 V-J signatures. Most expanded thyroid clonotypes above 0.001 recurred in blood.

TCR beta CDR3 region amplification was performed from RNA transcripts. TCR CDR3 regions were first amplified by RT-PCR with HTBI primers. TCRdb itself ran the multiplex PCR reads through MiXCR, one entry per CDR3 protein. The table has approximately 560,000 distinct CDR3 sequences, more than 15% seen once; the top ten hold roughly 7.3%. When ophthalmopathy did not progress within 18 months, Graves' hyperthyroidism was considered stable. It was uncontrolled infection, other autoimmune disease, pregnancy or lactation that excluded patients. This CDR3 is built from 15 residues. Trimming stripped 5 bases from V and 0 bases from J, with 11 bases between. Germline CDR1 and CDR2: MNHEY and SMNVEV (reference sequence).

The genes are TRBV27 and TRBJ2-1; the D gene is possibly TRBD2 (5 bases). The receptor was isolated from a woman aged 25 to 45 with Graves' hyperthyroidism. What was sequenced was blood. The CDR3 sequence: CASSTDFSSYNEQFF. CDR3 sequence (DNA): TGTGCCAGCAGTACGGACTTCAGCTCCTACAATGAGCAGTTCTTC.